The 29 T cell receptor beta chains listed next were all sequenced from one sample in a study of OX40 agonist ivuxolimab in advanced cancers. Here immunoSEQ multiplex PCR was the method, and the copy in TCRdb shows in-frame clones only, minus some. This table has fewer than 45,000 clones, about 90% appearing once. This material consisted of CD4+ or CD8+ T cells sorted from blood, taken in a trial of the OX40 agonist ivuxolimab. The receptors were sampled from an adult with an advanced solid tumor such as melanoma, head and neck, liver or kidney cancer.

The rearrangement joins TRBV30 to TRBJ1-4, with D possibly matching TRBD1 (6 bases). Trimming shortened V by 2 bases and J by 8 bases, and 15 bases separated the two germline ends. Germline V gene data show CDR1 as GTSNPN and CDR2 as SVGIG (reference sequence). This CDR3 spans 14 amino acids. The CDR3 DNA reads TGTGCCTGGAGTTCCCGGGGGCTAAGAGAAAAACTGTTTTTT. Its translation is CAWSSRGLREKLFF.

V gene TRBV6-1 combines with J gene TRBJ2-3; possible D gene TRBD2, 6 bases. V was clipped by 10 bases and J by 4 bases, with 18 bases between them. CDR1 and CDR2 (germline): MNHNS, SASEGT. The length of the CDR3 is 14 residues. The CDR3 loop is CATRGTDYSDTQYF. In DNA form, the CDR3 reads TGTGCCACCCGAGGGACTGACTACTCAGATACGCAGTATTTT.

This clone was counted a single time. The chain combines TRBV10-3 with TRBJ2-5, with 10 bases identical to TRBD1. J was trimmed by 12 bases and V by 2 bases; bases with no gene match: 6. This CDR3 spans 13 amino acids. Germline loops: CDR1 ENHRY, CDR2 SYGVKD. The CDR3 DNA sequence: TGTGCCATCAGTGAGAGGGGGGGACAGGGGAAGTACTTC. It translates to CAISERGGQGKYF.

This clone is a singleton in its sample. J is TRBJ1-1 and V is TRBV7-8, with TRBD1 as a possible D gene (5 bases). The ends were cut back, 5 bases at V and 8 bases at J, with 12 bases in the middle. The CDR3 spans 12 residues. Germline CDR1 reads SGHVS; CDR2 reads FQNEAQ. CDR3 coding DNA: TGTGCCAGCAGCCAAGGGGTTCGCGAAGCTTTCTTT. This translates into CASSQGVREAFF. The full variable domain, rest sourced from reference TRBV7-8 and TRBJ1-1, is GAGVSQSPRYKVAKRGQDVALRCDPISGHVSLFWYQQALGQGPEFLTYFQNEAQLDKSGLPSDRFFAERPEGSVSTLKIQRTQQEDSAVYLCASSQGVREAFFGQGTRLTVV.

This sequence joins TRBV28 and TRBJ2-1; D is unresolved. V lost 2 bases to trimming and J lost 4 bases, with 6 bases between them. Germline V gives CDR1 MDHEN, CDR2 SYDVKM. The CDR3 runs to 13 residues. This chain's CDR3 is CASSLPPYNEQFF. The DNA for the CDR3 is TGTGCCAGCAGTTTACCCCCTTACAATGAGCAGTTCTTC.

This chain joins TRBV27 and TRBJ2-1; 14 bases match TRBD2. The J segment lost 0 bases and the V segment lost 4 bases, leaving 5 bases of the junction unmatched. This CDR3 spans 18 amino acids. In germline, CDR1 is MNHEY, CDR2 SMNVEV (reference sequence). The CDR3 coding sequence is TGTGCCAGCAGTTCGACTAGCGGGAGGGCCTTCTCCTACAATGAGCAGTTCTTC. Its translation is CASSSTSGRAFSYNEQFF.

The J gene is TRBJ2-1, the V gene TRBV2; 14 nucleotides line up with TRBD2. Germline lookup yields CDR1 SNHLY and CDR2 FYNNEI. The CDR3 covers 14 residues. V was clipped by 7 bases and J by 7 bases; unmatched bases: 3. The CDR3 coding sequence is TGTGCCAGCATTGGGACTAGCGGGGGAAATGAGCAGTTCTTC. It is translated as CASIGTSGGNEQFF.

This chain uses TRBV7-9 with TRBJ2-1, with D uncertain. Germline lookup yields CDR1 SEHNR and CDR2 FQNEAQ (reference sequence). The CDR3 runs 13 residues. V shed 3 bases and J shed 7 bases, with 10 bases lying between them. This chain's CDR3 is CASSFGSENEQFF. The CDR3, as DNA: TGTGCCAGCAGCTTTGGCTCGGAGAATGAGCAGTTCTTC. Full variable domain (missing parts from reference TRBV7-9 and TRBJ2-1): DTGVSQNPRHKITKRGQNVTFRCDPISEHNRLYWYRQTLGQGPEFLTYFQNEAQLEKSRLLSDRFSAERPKGSFSTLEIQRTEQGDSAMYLCASSFGSENEQFFGPGTRLTVL.

The chain links TRBV7-8 to TRBJ2-5; TRBD2 matches at 7 bases. With 2 bases clipped from V and 5 bases from J, the junction kept 8 bases outside the gene matches. This CDR3 is built from 15 residues. The germline V gene has CDR1 SGHVS and CDR2 FQNEAQ. CDR3 nucleotide sequence: TGTGCCAGCAGCTTAAATAATGCGGGAGCGGAGACCCAGTACTTC. Protein: CASSLNNAGAETQYF. Full variable domain (missing parts from reference TRBV7-8 and TRBJ2-5): GAGVSQSPRYKVAKRGQDVALRCDPISGHVSLFWYQQALGQGPEFLTYFQNEAQLDKSGLPSDRFFAERPEGSVSTLKIQRTQQEDSAVYLCASSLNNAGAETQYFGPGTRLLVL.

This chain uses TRBV28 with TRBJ1-5, with 8 bases lining up with TRBD1. The length of the CDR3 is 15 residues. The trim removed 7 bases at V and 5 bases at J, leaving 10 bases unmatched. Looked up from germline, CDR1 is MDHEN and CDR2 is SYDVKM. The CDR3 DNA reads as TGTGCCAGCAATCCAACAGGGGGACGATATCAGCCCCAGCATTTT. It is translated as CASNPTGGRYQPQHF. The whole variable domain, remainder taken from reference TRBV28 and TRBJ1-5, is DVKVTQSSRYLVKRTGEKVFLECVQDMDHENMFWYRQDPGLGLRLIYFSYDVKMKEKGDIPEGYSVSREKKERFSLILESASTNQTSMYLCASNPTGGRYQPQHFGDGTRLSIL.

This clone occurred a few times. The genes are TRBV7-3 and TRBJ1-1, with D perhaps TRBD1 (5 bases). This CDR3 has 14 residues. V gave up 5 bases and J gave up 6 bases, with 16 bases separating them. The V gene's germline CDR1 is SGHTA and CDR2 FQGTGA. The CDR3 nucleotides read TGTGCCAGCAGCCTCCTCCCGTGGGACGCTGAAGCTTTCTTT. It is translated as CASSLLPWDAEAFF.

This chain connects TRBV29-1 to TRBJ2-1; D could derive from TRBD1 or TRBD2 (5 bases each). The CDR3 sequence is 11 residues long. With 5 bases removed from V and 5 bases from J, the gap between germline ends came to 7 bases. Germline V gene data show CDR1 as SQVTM and CDR2 as ANQGSEA. This CDR3 reads CSVRGDNEQFF. CDR3 DNA sequence: TGCAGCGTTCGAGGGGACAATGAGCAGTTCTTC.

The chain is built from TRBV6-5 and TRBJ2-7, with 10 bases lining up with TRBD2. The CDR3 runs to 13 residues. Trimming removed 6 bases from V and 5 bases from J; junction bases left unmatched: 4. The germline CDR1 and CDR2 sequences are MNHEY and SVGAGI. Here the CDR3 reads CASSPGLANEQYF. In DNA form, the CDR3 reads TGTGCCAGCAGCCCGGGACTAGCGAACGAGCAGTACTTC.

The chain combines TRBV27 with TRBJ2-7; the D gene could be TRBD1 or TRBD2 (5 bases each). CDR1 is MNHEY and CDR2 is SMNVEV in the germline V gene (reference sequence). With 5 bases removed from V and 4 bases from J, the gap between germline ends came to 27 bases. The CDR3 is made up of 18 amino acids. For the CDR3, the DNA is TGTGCCAGCAGTCCGACAGTAGGAATCCTAGCTCCGTCATACGAGCAGTACTTC. This translates into CASSPTVGILAPSYEQYF.

About this clone itself: In the same sample, other DNA sequences code for this CDR3. The chain is built from TRBV4-2 and TRBJ2-5; 7 bases are shared with TRBD1. Germline V gene data show CDR1 as LGHNA and CDR2 as YNFKEQ. This CDR3 has 16 amino acids. Unmatched junction bases numbered 11, after V lost 1 base and J lost 6 bases. In DNA form, the CDR3 reads TGTGCCAGCAGCCAAGCCATAGACAGGGTAGCGAAGACCCAGTACTTC. Its protein product is CASSQAIDRVAKTQYF.

The rearrangement uses TRBV5-1 and TRBJ2-1; D gene ambiguous. The CDR3 spans 14 residues. V was shortened by 0 bases and J by 7 bases, with 11 bases between the two germline ends. Germline V gene sequence: CDR1 SGHRS, CDR2 YFSETQ. The DNA for the CDR3 is TGCGCCAGCAGCTTGGCGGACCCAGGAAATGAGCAGTTCTTC. Protein sequence: CASSLADPGNEQFF. Using reference TRBV5-1 and TRBJ2-1 for the parts outside the CDR3, the full variable domain is KAGVTQTPRYLIKTRGQQVTLSCSPISGHRSVSWYQQTPGQGLQFLFEYFSETQRNKGNFPGRFSGRQFSNSRSEMNVSTLELGDSALYLCASSLADPGNEQFFGPGTRLTVL.

The gene calls are TRBV6-1 and TRBJ2-2, with 8 bases fitting TRBD1. CDR3 size: 14 residues. Germline V gene sequence: CDR1 MNHNS, CDR2 SASEGT. With 10 bases clipped from V and 2 bases from J, the junction kept 6 bases outside the gene matches. CDR3 residues: CATWGTGNTGELFF. The CDR3 DNA follows: TGTGCCACCTGGGGGACAGGAAACACCGGGGAGCTGTTTTTT.

The chain carries TRBV5-1 and TRBJ2-5, with D maybe TRBD2 (5 bases). This CDR3 spans 14 amino acids. Deletions cut 4 bases from V and 1 base from J, with 11 bases between. The germline V gene has CDR1 SGHRS and CDR2 YFSETQ. The CDR3: CASSLGASQETQYF. In DNA form, the CDR3 reads TGCGCCAGCAGCCTGGGAGCGAGCCAAGAGACCCAGTACTTC. The whole variable domain, remainder taken from reference TRBV5-1 and TRBJ2-5, is KAGVTQTPRYLIKTRGQQVTLSCSPISGHRSVSWYQQTPGQGLQFLFEYFSETQRNKGNFPGRFSGRQFSNSRSEMNVSTLELGDSALYLCASSLGASQETQYFGPGTRLLVL.

V and J are TRBV29-1 and TRBJ1-5; D ambiguous. Germline V gene data show CDR1 as SQVTM and CDR2 as ANQGSEA. This CDR3 region has 12 residues. V lost 4 bases to trimming and J lost 4 bases, with 8 bases between them. The CDR3 sequence is CSVGAVNQPQHF. The CDR3 nucleotides are TGCAGCGTTGGGGCTGTAAATCAGCCCCAGCATTTT.

The chain joins TRBV6-6 to TRBJ2-2; no clear D gene. This CDR3 is built from 13 residues. With 2 bases removed from V and 3 bases from J, the gap between germline ends came to 4 bases. Germline values: CDR1 MNHNY, CDR2 SVGAGI (reference sequence). CDR3 nucleotides: TGTGCCAGCAGTTACCTGTACACCGGGGAGCTGTTTTTT. Its protein product is CASSYLYTGELFF.

The CDR3 DNA follows: TGTGCCAGCAGCTTGGCCGGTCCAGATACGCAGTATTTT. It specifies CASSLAGPDTQYF. This chain connects TRBV5-4 to TRBJ2-3; D is ambiguous. CDR3 length: 13 amino acids. Germline V gene lookup returns CDR1 SGHNT and CDR2 YYREEE (reference sequence). V was clipped by 0 bases and J by 4 bases, with 6 bases between them.

This sequence joins TRBV20-1 and TRBJ2-1; D remains unclear. Trimming left V 6 bases short and J 2 bases short, with 5 bases between. This CDR3 region has 11 residues. Germline CDR1 DFQATT, CDR2 SNEGSKA (reference sequence). The CDR3, as DNA: TGCAGTGCGCTGACCTACAATGAGCAGTTCTTC. It yields the protein CSALTYNEQFF.

The chain has TRBV5-4 and TRBJ2-5; TRBD2 is a possible D gene (6 bases). The germline V gene encodes CDR1 SGHNT and CDR2 YYREEE (reference sequence). CDR3 size: 16 residues. V was trimmed by 0 bases and J by 0 bases, leaving 12 bases between them. The CDR3 sequence is CASSLAGLEYQETQYF. The CDR3 DNA follows: TGTGCCAGCAGCTTGGCGGGACTCGAGTACCAAGAGACCCAGTACTTC.

This chain joins TRBV5-1 and TRBJ2-1, with D unresolved. The V end lost 0 bases, the J end lost 6 bases, and 7 bases lay between the germline ends. This CDR3 comprises 13 residues. Looked up from germline, CDR1 is SGHRS and CDR2 is YFSETQ. The CDR3 DNA reads TGCGCCAGCAGCTTGGCCCGGAGCAATGAGCAGTTCTTC. It encodes CASSLARSNEQFF.

The chain is built from TRBV28 and TRBJ1-2; D not certain. The CDR3 length is 12 residues. Germline values: CDR1 MDHEN, CDR2 SYDVKM. Trimming shortened V by 6 bases and J by 8 bases, and 13 bases separated the two germline ends. CDR3 loop: CASSSYRPGYTF. The CDR3 DNA sequence: TGTGCCAGCAGCTCCTATCGTCCGGGCTACACCTTC.

The DNA of the CDR3 is TGTGCCAGCAGTGTCAGGACAGGGGAGGGTGGCTACACCTTC. As protein: CASSVRTGEGGYTF. The V call is TRBV2, the J call TRBJ1-2; 9 bases are shared with TRBD1. The germline gives CDR1 SNHLY, CDR2 FYNNEI. The CDR3 has 14 residues. Trimming at V came to 4 bases and at J to 7 bases, leaving 7 bases not matched to a gene.

This chain joins TRBV4-1 and TRBJ2-3; D is unclear. There are 16 residues in the CDR3. Trimming pared 0 bases from V and 0 bases from J, leaving 10 bases between. CDR1 is MGHRA, CDR2 YSYEKL, per germline. For the CDR3, the DNA is TGCGCCAGCAGCCAAGACGGTGCCGGAAGCACAGATACGCAGTATTTT. Translation gives CASSQDGAGSTDTQYF.

V is TRBV5-1 and J is TRBJ2-5, with D perhaps TRBD1 or TRBD2 (6 bases each). This CDR3 region has 15 residues. V lost 1 base and J 5 bases, leaving 15 bases between the germline ends. Per the germline V gene, CDR1 is SGHRS and CDR2 is YFSETQ. The CDR3 DNA is TGCGCCAGCAGCTTGTGGGATGGGGGGCCGGAGACCCAGTACTTC. This codes for CASSLWDGGPETQYF.

The gene calls are TRBV9 and TRBJ1-2; D unclear. V lost 0 bases and J 1 base, leaving 10 bases between the germline ends. Germline CDR1 and CDR2: SGDLS and YYNGEE. This CDR3 is built from 15 residues. For the CDR3, the DNA is TGTGCCAGCAGCGTAGGCCAGGACCATAACTATGGCTACACCTTC. Residues: CASSVGQDHNYGYTF.